The 32 T cell receptor beta chains given below trace back to one sample, sequenced in a study of cytomegalovirus exposure and HLA in healthy donors. A multiplex PCR was run with 60 Vbeta primers and 13 Jbeta primers. Libraries were prepared by immunoSEQ multiplex PCR; TCRdb keeps only in-frame clonotypes and omits some of them. In the table there are over 40,000 clones, 87% of which are singletons. The material sequenced was PBMCs. The receptors were gathered from a woman between 40 and 55 years old in good health and CMV-seropositive.

The chain couples TRBV6-5 to TRBJ2-1; 9 bases are shared with TRBD2. In germline, CDR1 is MNHEY, CDR2 SVGAGI. The CDR3 loop spans 11 amino acids. V gave up 4 bases and J gave up 14 bases; unmatched junction bases: 3. CDR3: CASSSSGNEFF. CDR3 DNA sequence: TGTGCCAGCAGTTCTAGCGGGAACGAGTTCTTC.

This clone appeared a single time. The gene calls are TRBV4-2 and TRBJ2-3, with no clear D. Germline V gives CDR1 LGHNA, CDR2 YNFKEQ. V lost 6 bases to trimming and J lost 4 bases, with 11 bases between them. The CDR3 has 13 amino acids. As DNA, the CDR3 is TGTGCCAGCAGGGGCCTGGTCGCAGATACGCAGTATTTT. Residues: CASRGLVADTQYF.

The V call is TRBV29-1, the J call TRBJ1-1; D is possibly TRBD1 (6 bases). V lost 4 bases to trimming and J lost 1 base, with 13 bases between them. This CDR3 comprises 14 residues. Germline assignment: CDR1 SQVTM and CDR2 ANQGSEA. The CDR3 is CSVGSMGQNTEAFF. The CDR3, as DNA: TGCAGCGTTGGCTCAATGGGACAGAACACTGAAGCTTTCTTT.

This rearrangement joins TRBV18 to TRBJ1-3; D remains unclear. The CDR3 runs to 15 residues. From germline, CDR1 is KGHSH and CDR2 LQKENI. The germline V and J ends were trimmed by 5 bases and 0 bases, with 11 bases remaining between them. In nucleotides, the CDR3 is TGTGCCAGCTCAGCGGAAATGTTCTCTGGAAACACCATATATTTT. It translates to CASSAEMFSGNTIYF.

J is TRBJ1-1 and V is TRBV30, with D unclear. Trimming removed 0 bases from V and 1 base from J, with 9 bases in between. CDR1 and CDR2 (germline): GTSNPN, SVGIG (reference sequence). This CDR3 spans 14 amino acids. The CDR3 DNA reads as TGTGCCTGGAGTGTACATGGAGGGAACACTGAAGCTTTCTTT. Protein product: CAWSVHGGNTEAFF.

Here the CDR3 reads CASLSAGTGAQRKLFF. DNA for the CDR3: TGTGCCAGCCTGTCCGCCGGGACAGGGGCCCAGAGGAAACTGTTTTTT. This chain joins TRBV27 and TRBJ1-4; 10 bases align to TRBD1. V shed 8 bases and J 11 bases; nucleotides not matched to a gene: 17. Germline loops: CDR1 MNHEY, CDR2 SMNVEV (reference sequence). This CDR3 region has 16 residues.

The chain is built from TRBV27 and TRBJ2-2; TRBD1 matches at 7 bases. V was clipped by 5 bases and J by 0 bases; unmatched bases: 6. The germline V gene has CDR1 MNHEY and CDR2 SMNVEV (reference sequence). The CDR3 has 16 residues. CDR3 residues: CASSLTGTANTGELFF. In nucleotides, the CDR3 is TGTGCCAGCAGTCTCACCGGGACAGCGAACACCGGGGAGCTGTTTTTT.

The rearrangement uses TRBV6-1 and TRBJ1-6; 7 bases are shared with TRBD1. This CDR3 is 14 amino acids long. CDR1 MNHNS and CDR2 SASEGT come from the germline V gene. The junction had 10 bases not matched to a gene; V was cut back by 10 bases and J by 7 bases. Written as DNA, the CDR3 is TGTGCCAACCGCAGGGACAGCAAAAATTCACCCCTCCACTTT. Protein: CANRRDSKNSPLHF.

This clone showed up just a few times. This chain uses TRBV27 with TRBJ1-6, with 10 bases matching TRBD1. Germline CDR1 and CDR2: MNHEY and SMNVEV (reference sequence). J gave up 12 bases and V 4 bases, and 9 bases lay outside the gene matches. The CDR3 runs to 15 residues. For the CDR3, the DNA is TGTGCCAGCAGTTCACCCGGGACAGGGGTTTTACCCCTCCACTTT. Protein product: CASSSPGTGVLPLHF.

The genes are TRBV10-3 and TRBJ2-3, with 11 bases identical to TRBD1. Germline V gene lookup returns CDR1 ENHRY and CDR2 SYGVKD. This CDR3 is 16 amino acids long. The V gene end was trimmed by 0 bases and the J gene end by 5 bases; junction bases not matched to a gene: 4. The CDR3, as DNA: TGTGCCATCAGTGAGTCGCGGACAGGGGGCAAAGATACGCAGTATTTT. It translates to CAISESRTGGKDTQYF.

This clone was detected only a few times. The gene calls are TRBV7-6 and TRBJ2-1; maybe TRBD1 (6 bases). Between the trimmed V and J ends, which lost 5 bases and 0 bases, there was a span of 11 bases. The CDR3 contains 15 residues. Germline CDR1 reads SGHVS; CDR2 reads FNYEAQ. The CDR3 reads CASSVDRSSYNEQFF. CDR3 DNA: TGTGCCAGCAGCGTAGACAGGAGCTCCTACAATGAGCAGTTCTTC.

This chain uses TRBV5-6 with TRBJ2-1; 7 nucleotides line up with TRBD1. CDR3 length: 15 residues. Germline loops: CDR1 SGHDT, CDR2 YYEEEE. The J segment lost 5 bases and the V segment lost 4 bases, leaving 9 bases of the junction unmatched. The CDR3 DNA reads TGTGCCAGCAGCAAGGAACCGGGACAGAACAATGAGCAGTTCTTC. It codes for CASSKEPGQNNEQFF.

This clone was observed a few times. CDR3 sequence: CASSLEGNEQYF. Here the CDR3 DNA reads TGTGCCAGCAGCTTGGAGGGGAACGAGCAGTACTTC. This rearrangement joins TRBV7-9 to TRBJ2-7; weak D call: TRBD2 (6 bases). Deletions cut 3 bases from V and 5 bases from J, with 8 bases between. The CDR3 has 12 amino acids. CDR1 is SEHNR and CDR2 is FQNEAQ in the germline V gene (reference sequence).

The V and J genes are TRBV18 and TRBJ1-1; 9 positions match TRBD1. The CDR3 has 15 residues. Germline V gives CDR1 KGHSH, CDR2 LQKENI. V lost 5 bases and J lost 5; bases outside the gene matches: 9. CDR3 sequence reads: CASSSPGQGRTEAFF. The CDR3 DNA is TGTGCCAGCTCATCTCCCGGACAGGGGAGGACTGAAGCTTTCTTT.

This clone was observed a single time. The chain employs TRBV5-1 and TRBJ2-2; 11 nucleotides align to TRBD2. The germline gives CDR1 SGHRS, CDR2 YFSETQ. The CDR3 sequence is 14 residues long. Trimming took 5 bases from V and 7 from J; bases not matched to a gene: 4. The CDR3 protein is CASRTTSGSGELFF. The DNA for the CDR3 is TGCGCCAGCAGGACAACTAGCGGGAGCGGGGAGCTGTTTTTT.

The V and J genes are TRBV19 and TRBJ2-2, with TRBD2 matching over 16 bases. This CDR3 has 15 amino acids. V shed 8 bases, J shed 4 bases, and the junction held 1 base outside the gene matches. CDR1 and CDR2 from the germline V gene are LNHDA and SQIVND (reference sequence). The CDR3 nucleotides read TGTGCCAGTGGGACTAGCGGGAGGGGCACCGGGGAGCTGTTTTTT. This sequence encodes CASGTSGRGTGELFF.

V and J are TRBV30 and TRBJ1-1; D ambiguous. V shed 3 bases and J shed 7 bases, with 12 bases lying between them. Germline CDR1 GTSNPN, CDR2 SVGIG (reference sequence). The CDR3 has 12 amino acids. The CDR3: CAWSPAGFEAFF. The CDR3 nucleotides are TGTGCCTGGAGCCCCGCGGGCTTTGAAGCTTTCTTT.

The chain has TRBV6-6 and TRBJ2-7; 9 bases map to TRBD2. CDR3 length equals 14 residues. CDR1 is MNHNY, CDR2 SVGAGI, per germline (reference sequence). The J segment lost 7 bases and the V segment lost 5 bases, leaving 9 bases of the junction unmatched. The CDR3 sequence is CASSVAGGPGEQYF. Written as DNA, the CDR3 is TGTGCCAGCAGTGTTGCGGGAGGGCCGGGGGAGCAGTACTTC.

The V gene is TRBV7-6, the J gene TRBJ1-3, with D possibly being TRBD1 (5 bases). The germline V and J ends were trimmed by 4 bases and 4 bases, with 17 bases remaining between them. The CDR3 totals 16 residues. Germline lookup yields CDR1 SGHVS and CDR2 FNYEAQ. In DNA, the CDR3 is TGTGCCAGCAGCTCAAACGCCCAGGGCCTGGGAAACACCATATATTTT. This encodes CASSSNAQGLGNTIYF.

This chain uses TRBV6-1 with TRBJ2-2; D gene unclear. Trimming removed 5 bases from V and 4 bases from J, with 11 bases in between. This CDR3 spans 14 amino acids. Per the germline V gene, CDR1 is MNHNS and CDR2 is SASEGT. CDR3 DNA: TGTGCCAGCAGTACTCTATACCTCACCGGGGAGCTGTTTTTT. Its translation is CASSTLYLTGELFF.

J is TRBJ2-7 and V is TRBV7-9; D gene unclear. V lost 5 bases to trimming and J lost 6 bases, with 8 bases between them. The length of the CDR3 is 11 residues. Germline V gene data show CDR1 as SEHNR and CDR2 as FQNEAQ (reference sequence). The CDR3 sequence is CASSQQVEQYF. The CDR3 DNA follows: TGTGCCAGCAGCCAACAAGTCGAGCAGTACTTC.

This chain connects TRBV5-1 to TRBJ2-7, with 9 bases identical to TRBD1. The V segment lost 7 bases and the J segment 1 base; nucleotides outside the gene matches: 3. This CDR3 is built from 13 residues. Germline lookup yields CDR1 SGHRS and CDR2 YFSETQ. The CDR3 here is CASGQGSSYEQYF. For the CDR3, the DNA is TGCGCCAGCGGACAGGGGTCATCCTACGAGCAGTACTTC.

The V and J genes are TRBV18 and TRBJ2-4; no clear D. Trimming took off 3 bases at V and 0 bases at J, with 9 bases between the two ends. Germline V gene sequence: CDR1 KGHSH, CDR2 LQKENI. This CDR3 is 15 amino acids long. CDR3 amino acids: CASSPVALAKNIQYF. CDR3 nucleotide sequence: TGTGCCAGCTCACCGGTGGCCCTAGCCAAAAACATTCAGTACTTC.

The CDR3 loop reads CASSYTRTGGQEKLFF. CDR3 in DNA: TGTGCCAGCAGTTACACCCGGACAGGGGGCCAGGAAAAACTGTTTTTT. This sequence joins TRBV6-5 and TRBJ1-4; the match to TRBD1 covers 11 bases. Germline trimming cut 2 bases from V and 8 bases from J; bases unmatched to any gene: 7. Germline CDR1 MNHEY, CDR2 SVGAGI. The CDR3 length is 16 residues.

The gene calls are TRBV7-9 and TRBJ1-5, with D tentatively TRBD1 (6 bases). The CDR3 is made up of 16 amino acids. Germline loops: CDR1 SEHNR, CDR2 FQNEAQ (reference sequence). V lost 1 base, J lost 6 bases, and 16 bases lay in between. CDR3 DNA sequence: TGTGCCAGCAGCTTAGGAGACAACCTACAGGGTCAGCCCCAGCATTTT. It codes for CASSLGDNLQGQPQHF.

The chain links TRBV19 to TRBJ1-1, with D tentatively TRBD1 (5 bases). Germline V gives CDR1 LNHDA, CDR2 SQIVND (reference sequence). This CDR3 region has 15 residues. V lost 1 base and J 2 bases, leaving 11 bases between the germline ends. The CDR3 DNA sequence: TGTGCCAGTAGTATAGCCCCAGGGCCCAACACTGAAGCTTTCTTT. Residues: CASSIAPGPNTEAFF.

The J gene is TRBJ1-1, the V gene TRBV7-9; weak D call: TRBD1 (6 bases). The germline CDR1 and CDR2 sequences are SEHNR and FQNEAQ (reference sequence). This CDR3 is built from 14 residues. Trimming cost V 7 bases and J 1 base, with 13 bases left between them. Written as DNA, the CDR3 is TGTGCCAGCACGAGGGGGGGCGGGAACACTGAAGCTTTCTTT. Encoded protein: CASTRGGGNTEAFF.

The chain uses TRBV28 and TRBJ2-3; TRBD1 might be the D (6 bases). Germline V lookup: CDR1 MDHEN, CDR2 SYDVKM. Trimming cost V 6 bases and J 0 bases, with 16 bases left between them. The CDR3 spans 16 residues. The DNA for the CDR3 is TGTGCCAGCAGGGGGGCGCTAGCTAGTAGCACAGATACGCAGTATTTT. Its protein product is CASRGALASSTDTQYF.

The sample holds a few counts of this clone. DNA for the CDR3: TGTGCCAGCAGTTCGGACAGGGCCAGAGGCTACACCTTC. It codes for CASSSDRARGYTF. This chain joins TRBV28 and TRBJ1-2; 8 nucleotides match TRBD1. Germline lookup yields CDR1 MDHEN and CDR2 SYDVKM. After removal of 4 bases from V and 8 bases from J, the junction contained 6 bases not matched to a gene. The CDR3 runs to 13 residues.

This chain uses TRBV19 with TRBJ1-1, with D perhaps matching TRBD1 (6 bases). Germline V CDR1 and CDR2: LNHDA, SQIVND (reference sequence). The V gene lost 8 bases and the J gene lost 3 bases, with 13 bases spanning the gap. The CDR3 is made up of 13 amino acids. In DNA form, the CDR3 reads TGTGCCAGTGGGACGACAGGATACACTGAAGCTTTCTTT. Its translation: CASGTTGYTEAFF.

The gene calls are TRBV18 and TRBJ2-7; 7 bases fit TRBD2. CDR3 size: 14 residues. V was clipped by 6 bases and J by 3 bases; unmatched bases: 8. From germline, CDR1 is KGHSH and CDR2 LQKENI. CDR3 in amino acids: CASSLGREVYEQYF. CDR3 nucleotide sequence: TGTGCCAGCTCTCTAGGGAGGGAGGTCTACGAGCAGTACTTC.

This clone was counted once. The chain employs TRBV5-1 and TRBJ1-3, with D hard to call. Germline lookup yields CDR1 SGHRS and CDR2 YFSETQ. CDR3 length equals 13 residues. Trimming cost V 3 bases and J 4 bases, with 8 bases left between them. In DNA, the CDR3 is TGCGCCAGCAGCTCTTTCGCGGGAAACACCATATATTTT. This gives the protein CASSSFAGNTIYF.